These 5 T cell receptor beta chains were sequenced from one sample in a study of blood T cells in healthy people across ages. Through a sample-barcoded 5' primer and a J-beta primer mix, a second PCR was run for roughly 6 to 12 cycles. TCRdb used MiXCR to reprocess the 5' RACE reads, holding one entry per CDR3 protein. The table includes 450,000 to 600,000 distinct CDR3 sequences, about 27% detected once. The same sample was also used in a study of T cells of mothers and their children.

Input material: blood. These receptors originate from a boy aged 2 to 9 in good health.

The chain is built from TRBV5-5 and TRBJ1-4; 7 positions match TRBD1. This CDR3 spans 16 amino acids. Germline values: CDR1 SGHKS, CDR2 YYEKEE (reference sequence). Losses at the gene ends were 4 bases for V and 1 base for J; bases not matched to a gene: 7. As DNA, the CDR3 is TGTGCCAGCAGCACGCGACAGGGTGGAACTAATGAAAAACTGTTTTTT. Its translation is CASSTRQGGTNEKLFF.

The V and J genes are TRBV4-3 and TRBJ2-5, with TRBD2 matching 9 bases. The closer fit of TRBJ2-7 to the DNA end suggests the J call may be wrong. CDR1 and CDR2 (germline): LGHNA, YSLEER. The CDR3 is made up of 14 amino acids. DNA of the CDR3: TGCGCCAGCAGCCTGCTAGCGGGGACCTACGAGCAGTACTTC. Translated, it gives CASSLLAGTYEQYF.

The chain is built from TRBV10-2 and TRBJ1-2; possibly TRBD1 for D (6 bases). Trimming cost V 2 bases and J 2 bases, with 12 bases left between them. The CDR3 is 15 amino acids. CDR1 and CDR2 (germline): WSHSY, SAAADI. Here the CDR3 DNA reads TGCGCCAGCAGTGAGAGGACAGTGATAAACTATGGCTACACCTTC. This codes for CASSERTVINYGYTF.

The chain uses TRBV2 and TRBJ1-2, with D possibly TRBD1 on 5 matching bases. The germline gives CDR1 SNHLY, CDR2 FYNNEI. The length of the CDR3 is 13 residues. Trimming took 10 bases from V and 7 from J, leaving 19 bases between them. The CDR3 region is CATREGQDGGYTF. In DNA form, the CDR3 reads TGTGCCACCAGGGAGGGGCAGGATGGTGGCTACACCTTC.

The chain joins TRBV9 to TRBJ1-3; no clear D. Germline V lookup: CDR1 SGDLS, CDR2 YYNGEE. V was pared by 0 bases and J by 0 bases, with 7 bases between. This CDR3 region has 15 residues. The CDR3 DNA follows: TGTGCCAGCAGCGTAGACGGCGCCTCTGGAAACACCATATATTTT. This codes for CASSVDGASGNTIYF.